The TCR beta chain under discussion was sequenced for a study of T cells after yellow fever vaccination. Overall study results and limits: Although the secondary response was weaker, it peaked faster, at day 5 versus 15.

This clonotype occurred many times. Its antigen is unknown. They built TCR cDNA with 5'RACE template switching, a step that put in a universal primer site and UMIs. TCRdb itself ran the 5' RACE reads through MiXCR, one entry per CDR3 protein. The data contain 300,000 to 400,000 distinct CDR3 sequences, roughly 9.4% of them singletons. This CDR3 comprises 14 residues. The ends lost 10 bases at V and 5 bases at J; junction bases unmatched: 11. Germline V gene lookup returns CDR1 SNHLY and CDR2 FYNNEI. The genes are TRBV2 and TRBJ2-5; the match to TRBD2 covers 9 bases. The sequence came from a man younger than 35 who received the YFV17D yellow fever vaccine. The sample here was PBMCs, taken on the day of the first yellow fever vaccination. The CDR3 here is CATTPGLASETQYF. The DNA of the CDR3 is TGTGCCACCACCCCGGGACTAGCTTCGGAGACCCAGTACTTC.